Below, 13 T cell receptor beta chains from the same sample are listed, as sequenced in a study of blood T cell repertoires in COVID-19. Sequencing was performed with immunoSEQ multiplex PCR; in TCRdb, only in-frame clones are kept and a portion is missing. The profile shows around 190,000 clones, about four fifths of them singletons. The sample was peripheral blood. The receptors shown here come from a woman in her forties with COVID-19, enrolled during active disease.

V is TRBV5-4 and J is TRBJ2-7, with 9 bases aligning to TRBD2. The CDR3 contains 14 residues. Unmatched junction bases numbered 0, after V lost 2 bases and J lost 0 bases. Germline V gives CDR1 SGHNT, CDR2 YYREEE (reference sequence). CDR3 protein: CASSFSGSSYEQYF. The CDR3 nucleotides are TGTGCCAGCAGCTTTAGCGGGAGCTCCTACGAGCAGTACTTC.

The chain joins TRBV5-5 to TRBJ1-2; tentatively, D is TRBD1 (6 bases). Trimming removed 5 bases at V and 7 bases at J, with 18 bases between. This CDR3 comprises 14 residues. Germline values: CDR1 SGHKS, CDR2 YYEKEE (reference sequence). The CDR3 sequence: CASSRQGNLGGYTF. DNA of the CDR3: TGTGCCAGCAGTCGTCAGGGGAATCTCGGTGGCTACACCTTC.

The rearrangement joins TRBV2 to TRBJ2-3; 7 positions agree with TRBD2. The CDR3 contains 15 residues. The ends lost 1 base at V and 1 base at J; junction bases unmatched: 2. Per germline, CDR1 SNHLY and CDR2 FYNNEI. As DNA, the CDR3 is TGTGCCAGCAGTGAAGGGCTAGCGGGCACAGATACGCAGTATTTT. Protein product: CASSEGLAGTDTQYF.

The chain couples TRBV6-6 to TRBJ1-2; a weak D match, TRBD1 (6 bases). Germline loops: CDR1 MNHNY, CDR2 SVGAGI (reference sequence). Trimming took off 0 bases at V and 3 bases at J, with 11 bases between the two ends. The CDR3 spans 15 residues. DNA for the CDR3: TGTGCCAGCAGTTACTCCGACAGGCTTCACTATGGCTACACCTTC. Translated: CASSYSDRLHYGYTF.

The CDR3 region is CASSLVGGRGTDTQYF. The CDR3 DNA reads TGTGCCAGCAGCTTGGTTGGGGGCAGGGGCACAGATACGCAGTATTTT. This chain connects TRBV5-5 to TRBJ2-3, with D possibly being TRBD1 (6 bases). There are 16 residues in the CDR3. Per the germline V gene, CDR1 is SGHKS and CDR2 is YYEKEE (reference sequence). V dropped 0 bases and J dropped 1 base, with 12 bases sitting between them. The full variable domain, with the rest looked up from reference TRBV5-5 and TRBJ2-3, is DAGVTQSPTHLIKTRGQQVTLRCSPISGHKSVSWYQQVLGQGPQFIFQYYEKEERGRGNFPDRFSARQFPNYSSELNVNALLLGDSALYLCASSLVGGRGTDTQYFGPGTRLTVL.

J is TRBJ2-4 and V is TRBV7-2; 7 bases are a match to TRBD1. This CDR3 is built from 13 residues. Germline V gives CDR1 SGHTA, CDR2 FQGNSA. V lost 1 base and J lost 8; bases outside the gene matches: 2. In DNA form, the CDR3 reads TGTGCCAGCAGCTTAGGACAGGGAGACATTCAGTACTTC. Amino acids: CASSLGQGDIQYF. The full variable domain, with the rest looked up from reference TRBV7-2 and TRBJ2-4, is GAGVSQSPSNKVTEKGKDVELRCDPISGHTALYWYRQSLGQGLEFLIYFQGNSAPDKSGLPSDRFSAERTGGSVSTLTIQRTQQEDSAVYLCASSLGQGDIQYFGAGTRLSVL.

This clone has only a few counts. The gene calls are TRBV4-2 and TRBJ1-5; a possible D gene is TRBD1 (6 bases). Trimming cost V 0 bases and J 2 bases, with 11 bases left between them. CDR1 and CDR2 (germline): LGHNA, YNFKEQ. The CDR3 has 16 amino acids. Here the CDR3 DNA reads TGTGCCAGCAGCCAAGATACAGGGTCTGGCAATCAGCCCCAGCATTTT. Its protein product is CASSQDTGSGNQPQHF.

The genes are TRBV18 and TRBJ2-1, with 7 bases matching TRBD1. The CDR3 length is 14 residues. Unmatched junction bases numbered 11, after V lost 3 bases and J lost 12 bases. Germline V gives CDR1 KGHSH, CDR2 LQKENI. The CDR3 reads CASSPGQNSGSQFF. The DNA for the CDR3 is TGTGCCAGCTCACCGGGACAGAACTCTGGGTCGCAGTTCTTC.

The CDR3 nucleotides read TGCGCCAGCAGCCAAGAGGGTGGACAGCCCTATGGCTACACCTTC. Amino acids: CASSQEGGQPYGYTF. The chain joins TRBV4-1 to TRBJ1-2; maybe TRBD1 (6 bases). Germline lookup yields CDR1 MGHRA and CDR2 YSYEKL. V was cut by 0 bases and J by 4 bases, with 12 bases left in between. This CDR3 is 15 amino acids long.

V is TRBV30 and J is TRBJ1-5, with 9 bases identical to TRBD1. CDR1 is GTSNPN, CDR2 SVGIG, per germline (reference sequence). This CDR3 region has 13 residues. After removal of 4 bases from V and 7 bases from J, the junction contained 5 bases not matched to a gene. The CDR3 DNA sequence: TGTGCCTGGAACCGGGACAGGGTACAGCCCCAGCATTTT. This sequence encodes CAWNRDRVQPQHF.

This clone appeared a few times. CDR3 sequence (DNA): TGCAGCGTTGAGGTTTCGGGGGGACGAGAGCAGTTCTTC. Amino acid sequence: CSVEVSGGREQFF. V usage is TRBV29-1 and J usage is TRBJ2-1; 7 bases match TRBD2. Germline CDR1 SQVTM, CDR2 ANQGSEA. The CDR3 has 13 residues. With 3 bases clipped from V and 10 bases from J, the junction kept 9 bases outside the gene matches.

This clone was detected a few times. The chain combines TRBV5-1 with TRBJ2-1; 10 positions match TRBD2. The CDR3 sequence is 17 residues long. Germline trimming cut 0 bases from V and 6 bases from J; bases unmatched to any gene: 9. Germline V gene sequence: CDR1 SGHRS, CDR2 YFSETQ. The CDR3: CASSLVASGSSGNEQFF. In DNA form, the CDR3 reads TGCGCCAGCAGCTTGGTTGCTAGCGGGAGCAGTGGCAATGAGCAGTTCTTC.

Only a few counts were recorded for this clone. The chain uses TRBV5-8 and TRBJ1-5, with D maybe TRBD1 (5 bases). The CDR3 spans 13 residues. Per germline, CDR1 SGHTS and CDR2 YDEGEE. V lost 0 bases and J lost 4, with 5 bases in between. The CDR3 bases are TGTGCCAGCAGCTTGGGACAGAATCAGCCCCAGCATTTT. Its translation: CASSLGQNQPQHF.